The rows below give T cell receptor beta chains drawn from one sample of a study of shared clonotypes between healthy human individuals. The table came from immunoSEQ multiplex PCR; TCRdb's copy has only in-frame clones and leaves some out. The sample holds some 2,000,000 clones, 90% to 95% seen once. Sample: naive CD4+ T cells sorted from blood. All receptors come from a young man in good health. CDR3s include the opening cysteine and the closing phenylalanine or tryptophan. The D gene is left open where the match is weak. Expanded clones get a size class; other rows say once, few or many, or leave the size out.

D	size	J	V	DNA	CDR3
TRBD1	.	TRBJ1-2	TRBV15	TGTGCCACCAGCGTCCGGGACAGGGTCTATGGCTACACCTTC	CATSVRDRVYGYTF
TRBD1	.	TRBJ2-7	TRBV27	TGTGCCAGCAGTAAAACCGGGACAGGGACCTACGAGCAGTACTTC	CASSKTGTGTYEQYF
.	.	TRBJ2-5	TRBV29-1	TGCAGCGTCGCACACATAGCTGGGGAGACCCAGTACTTC	CSVAHIAGETQYF
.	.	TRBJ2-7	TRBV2	TGTGCCAGCAGCGCCAGCGGTACCTACGAGCAGTACTTC	CASSASGTYEQYF
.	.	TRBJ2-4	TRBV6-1	TGTGCCAGCAGGGAGGGATTAGCCAAAAACATTCAGTACTTC	CASREGLAKNIQYF
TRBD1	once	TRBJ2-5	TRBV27	TGTGCCAGCAGTACCTTGTCGACAGGGGGGTGGGAGACCCAGTACTTC	CASSTLSTGGWETQYF
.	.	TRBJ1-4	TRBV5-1	TGCGCCAGCAGCTTGGGGACACTTGCAATGGGGCGTGAAAAACTGTTTTTT	CASSLGTLAMGREKLFF
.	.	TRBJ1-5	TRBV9	TGTGCCAGCAGCTCATCTATCGATGTTAATCAGCCCCAGCATTTT	CASSSSIDVNQPQHF
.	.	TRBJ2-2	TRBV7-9	TGTGCCAGCAAAAAAAACGCGACGAACACCGGGGAGCTGTTTTTT	CASKKNATNTGELFF
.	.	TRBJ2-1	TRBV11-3	TGTGCCAGCAGCTCCCACCCCTGGGCGGGGGCTGGTAATGAGCAGTTCTTC	CASSSHPWAGAGNEQFF
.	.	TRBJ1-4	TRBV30	TGTGCCTGGAGTGACCGGGGCAGGGGAAATGAAAAACTGTTTTTT	CAWSDRGRGNEKLFF
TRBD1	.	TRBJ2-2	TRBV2	TGTGCCAGCAGTAGACAGGGGACGAACACCGGGGAGCTGTTTTTT	CASSRQGTNTGELFF
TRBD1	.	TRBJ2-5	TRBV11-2	TGTGCCAGCAGCATCGAGACAGGGGCGGAGACCCAGTACTTC	CASSIETGAETQYF
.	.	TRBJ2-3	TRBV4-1	TGCGCCAGCAGCCAAGCCCACCACAGCACAGATACGCAGTATTTT	CASSQAHHSTDTQYF
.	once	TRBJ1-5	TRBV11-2	TGTGCCAGCAGCGAAAGTCTAGGGCAGCCCCAGCATTTT	CASSESLGQPQHF
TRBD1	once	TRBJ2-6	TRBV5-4	TGTGCCAGCAGCTCAACCGGGACAGGGGTTTATGGGGCCAACGTCCTGACTTTC	CASSSTGTGVYGANVLTF
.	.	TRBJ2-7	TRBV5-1	TGCGCCAGCAGCTTGGAGGGCCGGGGCTACGAGCAGTACTTC	CASSLEGRGYEQYF
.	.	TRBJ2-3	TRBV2	TGTGCCAGCAGACCGTCGGGCGGGAGCACAGATACGCAGTATTTT	CASRPSGGSTDTQYF
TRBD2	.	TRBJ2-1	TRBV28	TGTGCCAGCAGGAAGCGGGAGTCGGGTTACAATGAGCAGTTCTTC	CASRKRESGYNEQFF
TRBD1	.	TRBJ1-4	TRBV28	TGTGCCAGCAGTCCTCATACAGGGGGTAATGAAAAACTGTTTTTT	CASSPHTGGNEKLFF
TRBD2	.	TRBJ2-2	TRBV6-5	TGTGCCAGCAGGCGGGGGCTAGCGGGCCCCGGGGAGCTGTTTTTT	CASRRGLAGPGELFF
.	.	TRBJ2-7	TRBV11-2	TGTGCCAGCAGCTTCTCTTTCAGAGAGCAGTACTTC	CASSFSFREQYF
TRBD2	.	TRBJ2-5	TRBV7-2	TGTGCCAGCAGCCCGACTAGCGGGGGGGAAGAGACCCAGTACTTC	CASSPTSGGEETQYF
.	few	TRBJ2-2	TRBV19	TGTGCCAGTAGTTTTACCGGGGAGCTGTTTTTT	CASSFTGELFF
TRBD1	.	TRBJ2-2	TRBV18	TGTGCCAGCTCACCCGGACAGGGACAGGGAGGGGAGCTGTTTTTT	CASSPGQGQGGELFF
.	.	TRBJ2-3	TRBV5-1	TGCGCCAGCAGCGCCTCGACTTGGGCAGATACGCAGTATTTT	CASSASTWADTQYF
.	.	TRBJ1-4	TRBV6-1	TGTGCCAGCAGGGAATTGGGGACTCGGGATGAAAAACTGTTTTTT	CASRELGTRDEKLFF
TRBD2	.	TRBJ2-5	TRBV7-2	TGTGCCAGCAGCTTAGTGGCCAGCGGGAGGGCCAGGGAGACCCAGTACTTC	CASSLVASGRARETQYF
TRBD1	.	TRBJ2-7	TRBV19	TGTGCCAGTAGTAACCCTGGACAGGAGAGCTCCTACGAGCAGTACTTC	CASSNPGQESSYEQYF
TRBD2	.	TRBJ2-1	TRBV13	TGTGCCAGCAGCTTGCTAGCGGGGGGCTACAATGAGCAGTTCTTC	CASSLLAGGYNEQFF
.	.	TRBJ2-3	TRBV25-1	TGTGCCAGCAGTGATTCCAGGGGAGGCGATACGCAGTATTTT	CASSDSRGGDTQYF
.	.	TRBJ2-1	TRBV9	TGTGCCAGCAGCCTCAGCGGCAATGAGCAGTTCTTC	CASSLSGNEQFF
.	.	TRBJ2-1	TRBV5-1	TGCGCCAGCAGCATAGCGGCAAGCTCCTACAATGAGCAGTTCTTC	CASSIAASSYNEQFF
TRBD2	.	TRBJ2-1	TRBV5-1	TGCGCCAGCAGCTTAAGGGGCCCCCCGGGACTAGCGGGAGGGCGAGAGCAGTTCTTC	CASSLRGPPGLAGGREQFF
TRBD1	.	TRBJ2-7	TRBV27	TGTGCCAGCAGCCCCGACAGGGGGCGAAGTGGCTACGAGCAGTACTTC	CASSPDRGRSGYEQYF
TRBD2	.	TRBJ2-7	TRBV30	TGTGCCTGGAGTTCGGGACTAGCCATCGAGCAGTACTTC	CAWSSGLAIEQYF
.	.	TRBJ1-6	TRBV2	TGTGCCAGCAGTACAGGGAGCTCCTATAATTCACCCCTCCACTTT	CASSTGSSYNSPLHF
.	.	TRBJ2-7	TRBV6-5	TGTGCCAGCAGTGCAGACGTCCCCCACGAGCAGTACTTC	CASSADVPHEQYF
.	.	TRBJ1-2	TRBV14	TGTGCCAGCAGCCAAGATAGGTTCGGGAGTGGCTACACCTTC	CASSQDRFGSGYTF
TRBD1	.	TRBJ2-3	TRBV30	TGTGCCTGGGCACAGGGGGGCACAGATACGCAGTATTTT	CAWAQGGTDTQYF
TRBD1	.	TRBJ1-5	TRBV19	TGTGCCAGTAGGGACAGGGGCCCATATAGCAATCAGCCCCAGCATTTT	CASRDRGPYSNQPQHF
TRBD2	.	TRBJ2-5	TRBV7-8	TGTGCCAGCAACCGAAGACTAGCGGGGGGGTACCAAGAGACCCAGTACTTC	CASNRRLAGGYQETQYF
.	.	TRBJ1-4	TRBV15	TGTGCCACCAGCGTCGCTGAAAAACTGTTTTTT	CATSVAEKLFF